The 25 T cell receptor beta chains presented below share a single source sample, sequenced in a study of OX40 agonist ivuxolimab in advanced cancers. TCRdb's copy holds only in-frame clones and misses some; the assay was immunoSEQ multiplex PCR. This sample has about 13,000 clones, with 84% found just once. The material sequenced was CD4+ or CD8+ T cells sorted from blood, taken in a trial of the OX40 agonist ivuxolimab. These receptor sequences come from an adult with an advanced solid tumor such as melanoma, head and neck, liver or kidney cancer.

The chain is built from TRBV6-6 and TRBJ2-7; D gene unclear. The CDR3 runs 11 residues. CDR1 is MNHNY and CDR2 is SVGAGI in the germline V gene (reference sequence). V was trimmed by 4 bases and J by 8 bases, leaving 9 bases between them. DNA for the CDR3: TGTGCCAGCAGTTCCATGAAGAAGCAGTACTTC. Protein product: CASSSMKKQYF.

The chain uses TRBV29-1 and TRBJ1-3; 11 positions match TRBD1. The CDR3 is 15 amino acids. Germline CDR1 and CDR2: SQVTM and ANQGSEA. Trimming cost V 7 bases and J 1 base; bases outside gene matches: 6. CDR3 residues: CSAYGTGGSGNTIYF. The CDR3 nucleotides read TGCAGCGCCTACGGGACAGGGGGTTCTGGAAACACCATATATTTT.

Written as DNA, the CDR3 is TGTGCCAGCAGCGTCGCCCCCGGGGAGGGGACAGGGTCAAATTCACCCCTCCACTTT. Residues: CASSVAPGEGTGSNSPLHF. The rearrangement joins TRBV9 to TRBJ1-6, with 9 positions matching TRBD1. The germline CDR1 and CDR2 sequences are SGDLS and YYNGEE. The CDR3 is 19 amino acids. J lost 7 bases, V lost 2 bases, and 16 bases had no gene match.

V is TRBV7-6 and J is TRBJ2-1; D may be TRBD2 (7 bases). The germline V and J ends were trimmed by 4 bases and 5 bases, with 18 bases remaining between them. Per germline, CDR1 SGHVS and CDR2 FNYEAQ. The length of the CDR3 is 16 residues. The CDR3, as DNA: TGTGCCAGCAGCTCGTTCGGGCGGGGGCGCAACAATGAGCAGTTCTTC. This codes for CASSSFGRGRNNEQFF.

V gene TRBV5-4 combines with J gene TRBJ2-7; D remains ambiguous. Trimming took off 6 bases at V and 2 bases at J, with 15 bases between the two ends. This CDR3 region has 14 residues. Per germline, CDR1 SGHNT and CDR2 YYREEE (reference sequence). The CDR3 DNA sequence: TGTGCCAGCACCAAACATCTGGATCCCTACGAGCAGTACTTC. This sequence encodes CASTKHLDPYEQYF.

The chain employs TRBV9 and TRBJ2-2; possibly TRBD1 for D (6 bases). The germline CDR1 and CDR2 sequences are SGDLS and YYNGEE. CDR3 length: 18 residues. Trimming took off 1 base at V and 5 bases at J, with 21 bases between the two ends. Written as DNA, the CDR3 is TGTGCCAGCAGCGTACCCTCCGGGGTACAGGGAAGGACCGGGGAGCTGTTTTTT. This translates into CASSVPSGVQGRTGELFF.

In this sample, this clone turned up a few times. The gene calls are TRBV6-1 and TRBJ2-4; 9 nucleotides line up with TRBD2. Germline CDR1 and CDR2: MNHNS and SASEGT. V lost 8 bases to trimming and J lost 5 bases; unmatched junction nucleotides: 7. The CDR3 is 14 residues long. This CDR3 reads CASFAGGPQNIQYF. The DNA of the CDR3 is TGTGCCAGCTTTGCGGGAGGGCCCCAAAACATTCAGTACTTC.

The chain recombines TRBV9 with TRBJ2-2; D gene ambiguous. This CDR3 is built from 16 residues. Trimming cost V 3 bases and J 0 bases, with 12 bases left between them. CDR1 is SGDLS, CDR2 YYNGEE, per germline. The CDR3 coding sequence is TGTGCCAGCAGCGCAAGACACCCCGCGAACACCGGGGAGCTGTTTTTT. Its protein product is CASSARHPANTGELFF. The variable domain in full, with the rest retrieved from reference TRBV9 and TRBJ2-2, is DSGVTQTPKHLITATGQRVTLRCSPRSGDLSVYWYQQSLDQGLQFLIQYYNGEERAKGNILERFSAQQFPDLHSELNLSSLELGDSALYFCASSARHPANTGELFFGEGSRLTVL.

The V gene is TRBV14, the J gene TRBJ2-5; D ambiguous. Germline V gives CDR1 SGHDN, CDR2 FVKESK. This CDR3 is built from 15 residues. V dropped 2 bases and J dropped 2 bases, with 12 bases sitting between them. This CDR3 is CASSQTFREQETQYF. The DNA of the CDR3 is TGTGCCAGCAGCCAAACTTTTAGGGAACAAGAGACCCAGTACTTC.

V usage is TRBV6-1 and J usage is TRBJ2-7; D may be TRBD1 (6 bases). Germline CDR1 and CDR2: MNHNS and SASEGT. The V and J ends lost 0 bases and 2 bases respectively, with 17 bases between them. The CDR3 loop spans 17 amino acids. In nucleotides, the CDR3 is TGTGCCAGCAGTGAAGCGACCGGGACAACCGTACCCTACGAGCAGTACTTC. Protein: CASSEATGTTVPYEQYF.

The V call is TRBV10-1, the J call TRBJ2-3; D is ambiguous. CDR1 and CDR2 from the germline V gene are WNHNN and SYGVQD (reference sequence). Trimming removed 2 bases from V and 5 bases from J, with 5 bases in between. The CDR3 is 12 residues long. The CDR3 spells CASSEARDTQYF. CDR3 nucleotide sequence: TGCGCCAGCAGTGAGGCCAGAGATACGCAGTATTTT.

This chain connects TRBV7-6 to TRBJ1-1; D is undetermined. There are 11 residues in the CDR3. The V gene lost 4 bases and the J gene lost 1 base, with 1 base spanning the gap. Germline CDR1 and CDR2: SGHVS and FNYEAQ. DNA for the CDR3: TGTGCCAGCAGCTCGAACACTGAAGCTTTCTTT. Its translation: CASSSNTEAFF.

The gene calls are TRBV11-3 and TRBJ2-5; D gene uncertain. Germline CDR1 and CDR2: SGHNT and YENEEA. The CDR3 sequence is 16 residues long. V dropped 1 base and J dropped 2 bases, with 14 bases sitting between them. The CDR3: CASSLAVGSPQETQYF. The CDR3 DNA sequence: TGTGCCAGCAGCTTAGCGGTGGGAAGTCCGCAAGAGACCCAGTACTTC.

The genes are TRBV15 and TRBJ2-1, with 8 bases that match TRBD1. The germline gives CDR1 LNHNV, CDR2 YYDKDF (reference sequence). The CDR3 sequence is 16 residues long. V lost 3 bases to trimming and J lost 5 bases; unmatched junction nucleotides: 9. In DNA, the CDR3 is TGTGCCACCAGCAGGGGGAGGACAGGGACACACAATGAGCAGTTCTTC. As protein: CATSRGRTGTHNEQFF.

In this sample, this clone turned up once. The V call is TRBV29-1, the J call TRBJ2-4; the D gene could be TRBD1 or TRBD2 (7 bases each). Germline V gives CDR1 SQVTM, CDR2 ANQGSEA. The CDR3 is made up of 14 amino acids. Trimming removed 0 bases from V and 14 bases from J, with 20 bases in between. CDR3 sequence: CSVEDKTLSGGEYF. The CDR3 DNA reads as TGCAGCGTTGAAGATAAAACACTCTCAGGGGGGGAGTACTTC.

The chain carries TRBV2 and TRBJ2-5; 8 positions match TRBD1. This CDR3 is built from 16 residues. CDR1 is SNHLY, CDR2 FYNNEI, per germline. The V gene end was trimmed by 10 bases and the J gene end by 4 bases; junction bases not matched to a gene: 17. The CDR3: CAKSDRVKGTGETQYF. The CDR3 DNA reads as TGTGCCAAATCGGACAGGGTTAAAGGGACGGGAGAGACCCAGTACTTC.

The gene calls are TRBV9 and TRBJ2-1, with TRBD2 matching over 14 bases. The CDR3 runs to 15 residues. J gave up 10 bases and V 5 bases, and 8 bases lay outside the gene matches. Per the germline V gene, CDR1 is SGDLS and CDR2 is YYNGEE. CDR3 sequence: CASSPWTSGGTEQFF. Here the CDR3 DNA reads TGTGCCAGCAGTCCATGGACTAGCGGGGGGACCGAGCAGTTCTTC.

This clone came up once. The chain carries TRBV7-3 and TRBJ2-5, with TRBD2 matching 16 bases. The germline V gene has CDR1 SGHTA and CDR2 FQGTGA. The CDR3 spans 16 residues. Losses at the gene ends were 3 bases for V and 4 bases for J; bases not matched to a gene: 2. Here the CDR3 reads CASSLGLAGGIETQYF. The DNA of the CDR3 is TGTGCCAGCAGCTTGGGACTAGCGGGAGGGATAGAGACCCAGTACTTC.

The chain couples TRBV23-1 to TRBJ2-1, with D possibly being TRBD1 (7 bases). TRBV23-1 is recorded as an ORF, its role being uncertain. This CDR3 region has 14 residues. The CDR3 DNA is TGCTTCTTCAGGGGGGCGAGCTCCTACAATGAGCAGTTCTTC. This gives the protein CFFRGASSYNEQFF.

This clone was seen only once. This rearrangement joins TRBV28 to TRBJ2-7; 10 bases map to TRBD2. Losses at the gene ends were 4 bases for V and 2 bases for J; bases not matched to a gene: 2. Germline values: CDR1 MDHEN, CDR2 SYDVKM. The CDR3 is 14 amino acids. DNA of the CDR3: TGTGCCAGCAGTTCCCTAGCGGGAGCCTACGAGCAGTACTTC. Amino acid sequence: CASSSLAGAYEQYF.

The V and J genes are TRBV9 and TRBJ2-3, with D possibly called TRBD1 or TRBD2 (6 bases each). Between the trimmed V and J ends, which lost 0 bases and 4 bases, there was a span of 12 bases. Germline V gene lookup returns CDR1 SGDLS and CDR2 YYNGEE. The CDR3 loop spans 15 amino acids. The CDR3 region is CASSVVGGPADTQYF. CDR3 bases: TGTGCCAGCAGCGTAGTGGGGGGCCCGGCAGATACGCAGTATTTT.

This chain uses TRBV9 with TRBJ1-3, with D possibly TRBD1 on 5 matching bases. CDR3 length: 15 amino acids. Per the germline V gene, CDR1 is SGDLS and CDR2 is YYNGEE. The V end was cut by 3 bases, the J end by 2 bases, with 12 bases between. The CDR3 here is CASSGGNFAGNTIYF. CDR3 nucleotides: TGTGCCAGCAGCGGGGGGAATTTTGCTGGAAACACCATATATTTT.

The chain joins TRBV5-1 to TRBJ1-1; D remains unclear. Trimming removed 0 bases at V and 7 bases at J, with 4 bases between. The CDR3 covers 11 residues. Germline CDR1 is SGHRS and CDR2 is YFSETQ. Written as DNA, the CDR3 is TGCGCCAGCAGCTTGGGAGGTGAAGCTTTCTTT. Protein product: CASSLGGEAFF.

This rearrangement joins TRBV6-1 to TRBJ2-1; TRBD2 agrees at 8 bases. CDR3 length equals 17 residues. V was clipped by 4 bases and J by 8 bases; unmatched bases: 16. Germline CDR1 MNHNS, CDR2 SASEGT. The CDR3 protein is CASSAPLRGGRLDEQFF. CDR3 nucleotides: TGTGCCAGCAGTGCACCTTTACGGGGCGGGAGGTTGGATGAGCAGTTCTTC.

CDR3 DNA sequence: TGTGCAAGTCGCTTCTACCCTGGACATGCAGTTAACTATGGCTACACCTTC. It specifies CASRFYPGHAVNYGYTF. The chain combines TRBV12-2 with TRBJ1-2; the DNA was not compared with TRBD1, the D call given in the table. TRBV12-2 is described as a pseudogene. This CDR3 is 17 amino acids long.